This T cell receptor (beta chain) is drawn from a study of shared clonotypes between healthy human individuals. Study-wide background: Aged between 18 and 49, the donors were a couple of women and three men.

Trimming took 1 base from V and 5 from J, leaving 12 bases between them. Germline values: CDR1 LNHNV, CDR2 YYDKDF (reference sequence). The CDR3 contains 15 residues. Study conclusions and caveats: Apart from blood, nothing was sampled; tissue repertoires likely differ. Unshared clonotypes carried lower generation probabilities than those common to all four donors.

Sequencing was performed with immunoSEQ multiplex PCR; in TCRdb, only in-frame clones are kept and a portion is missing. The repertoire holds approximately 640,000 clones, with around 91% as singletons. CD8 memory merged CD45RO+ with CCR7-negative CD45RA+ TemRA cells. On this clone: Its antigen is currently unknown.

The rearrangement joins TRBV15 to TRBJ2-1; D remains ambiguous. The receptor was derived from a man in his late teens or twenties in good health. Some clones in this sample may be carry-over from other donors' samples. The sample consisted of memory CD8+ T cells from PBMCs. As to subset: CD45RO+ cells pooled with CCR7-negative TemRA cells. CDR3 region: CATSRGINQNNEQFF. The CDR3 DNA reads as TGTGCCACCAGCAGAGGGATTAACCAAAACAATGAGCAGTTCTTC.